These T cell receptor beta chains were read from a single sample in a study of T cell repertoires in cytomegalovirus infection. Each CDR3 protein is one row after TCRdb ran MiXCR on the reads. The data show more than 85,000 distinct CDR3 sequences, with 20% to 30% seen just once and more than 35% held by the top ten. Sample: CD8+ T cells from PBMCs. These receptors were collected from a human donor in good health (CMV status not recorded). Some clones in this sample may be carry-over from other donors' samples. Each CDR3 is given with its conserved first and last residue. Each record gives: V gene, D gene, clone size, CDR3 length, J gene, CDR3 DNA, CDR3 protein. D genes are given only for firm matches. Size is stated for part of the rows, as once, few or many counts, or as a class when the clone is expanded.

>TRBV29-1|TRBD1|once|14|TRBJ2-3
TGCAGCGCAGCCTTGACAGGGGTTACAGATACGCAGTATTTT
CSAALTGVTDTQYF
>TRBV2|-|few|14|TRBJ2-2
TGTGCCAGCAGTACTAACCTGAACACCGGGGAGCTGTTTTTT
CASSTNLNTGELFF
>TRBV7-3|-|many|15|TRBJ1-6
TGTGCCAGCAGCTTAACGGCGGATTATAATTCACCCCTCCACTTT
CASSLTADYNSPLHF
>TRBV7-2|TRBD1|many|16|TRBJ2-3
TGTGCCAGCAGCCGCAACGGACAGGGAAGGGCAGATACGCAGTATTTT
CASSRNGQGRADTQYF
>TRBV19|-|-|15|TRBJ1-6
TGTGCCAGTAGTATAGGGCAGGGGAATAATTCACCCCTCCACTTT
CASSIGQGNNSPLHF
>TRBV7-9|TRBD1|-|17|TRBJ2-3
TGTGCCAGCAGCTCGGGGTTTGCAGGGGGAAGCACAGATACGCAGTATTTT
CASSSGFAGGSTDTQYF
>TRBV28|-|few|14|TRBJ2-6
TGTGCCAGCAGTCCGAACTCTGGGGCCAACGTCCTGACTTTC
CASSPNSGANVLTF
>TRBV6-5|-|-|14|TRBJ2-5
TGTGCCAGCAGTTACTCGGGGACTCAAGAGACCCAGTACTTC
CASSYSGTQETQYF
>TRBV12-3/TRBV12-4|-|many|17|TRBJ2-6
TGTGCCAGCAGTTTAGGGTTTGCGGGGCGCGGGGCCAACGTCCTGACTTTC
CASSLGFAGRGANVLTF
>TRBV5-6|-|few|11|TRBJ2-3
TGTGCCAGCAGCTTGTCGGATACGCAGTATTTT
CASSLSDTQYF
>TRBV2|-|few|14|TRBJ1-1
TGTGCCAGCAGCTCCGGGACAAGGAACACTGAAGCTTTCTTT
CASSSGTRNTEAFF
>TRBV6-5|-|-|15|TRBJ2-3
TGTGCCAGCAGTGCGGACCCCCGGGGCACAGATACGCAGTATTTT
CASSADPRGTDTQYF
>TRBV7-9|TRBD1|many|14|TRBJ2-7
TGTGCCAGCAGCTACAGACAGGGGTCCTACGAGCAGTACTTC
CASSYRQGSYEQYF
>TRBV6-5|-|-|14|TRBJ1-2
TGTGCCAGCAGTTACTCGGCAGACCTCTATGGCTACACCTTC
CASSYSADLYGYTF
>TRBV9|-|few|13|TRBJ2-7
TGTGCCAGCAGCGTAGGAGTTAATTACGAGCAGTACTTC
CASSVGVNYEQYF
>TRBV7-2|-|many|13|TRBJ2-3
TGTGCCAGCAGCTTATGGGAGACAGATACGCAGTATTTT
CASSLWETDTQYF
>TRBV6-1|-|-|12|TRBJ1-5
TGTGCCAGCAGTCCCAGGGGACAGCCCCAGCATTTT
CASSPRGQPQHF
>TRBV29-1|TRBD2|-|13|TRBJ2-1
TGCAGCGTTCGCGGGGGAGATAACAATGAGCAGTTCTTC
CSVRGGDNNEQFF
>TRBV7-9|-|once|14|TRBJ1-5
TGTGCCAGCAGCCACGGGGCCACCGGAGGAATCCAGCATTTT
CASSHGATGGIQHF
>TRBV6-2/TRBV6-3|-|few|19|TRBJ2-1
TGTGCCAGCAGTTACCCCCCGCTTTGGGCAGACCGCTCCTACAATGAGCAGTTCTTC
CASSYPPLWADRSYNEQFF
>TRBV28|-|few|16|TRBJ1-1
TGTGCCAGCAGCCAAGTCCCAGGTGACGGGAGCACTGAAGCTTTCTTT
CASSQVPGDGSTEAFF
>TRBV12-3/TRBV12-4|-|-|18|TRBJ1-1
TGTGCCAGCACTTTTGGTTCTGGGATCCTCGAGTCGAAGACTGAAGCTTTCTTT
CASTFGSGILESKTEAFF
>TRBV5-4|-|-|15|TRBJ2-1
TGTGCCAGCAGCTTACCCCGGGGGGCCCTGAGTGAGCAGTTCTTC
CASSLPRGALSEQFF
>TRBV11-2|TRBD2|few|14|TRBJ2-7
TGTGCCACCCGGGGGGACTCGAGCTCCTACGAGCAGTACTTC
CATRGDSSSYEQYF
>TRBV7-3|-|-|16|TRBJ2-2
TGTGCCAGCAGCCCCTTAGGGGGGGGAAACACCGGGGAGCTGTTTTTT
CASSPLGGGNTGELFF
>TRBV28|-|few|13|TRBJ2-7
TGTGCCAGCAGTGACCCCCCGGGCGACGAGCAGTACTTC
CASSDPPGDEQYF
>TRBV7-6|-|many|15|TRBJ2-2
TGTGCCAGCAGCTCAGGGACGGACTCCACCGGGGAGCTGTTTTTT
CASSSGTDSTGELFF
>TRBV7-6|-|few|14|TRBJ2-2
TGTGCCAGCAGCTCCGACGGACGCACCGGGGAGCTGTTTTTT
CASSSDGRTGELFF
>TRBV30|-|-|14|TRBJ2-2
TGTGCCTGGAACCCAGATCCGTACACCGGGGAGCTGTTTTTT
CAWNPDPYTGELFF
>TRBV27|-|-|14|TRBJ2-3
TGTGCCAGCAGTAACTCGGGATACACAGATACGCAGTATTTT
CASSNSGYTDTQYF
>TRBV7-2|-|many|14|TRBJ2-2
TGTGCCAGCACCCCTCAGGTTGGCACCGGGGAGCTGTTTTTT
CASTPQVGTGELFF
>TRBV4-2|TRBD2|few|17|TRBJ2-2
TGTGCCAGCAGCCTCATGGAGGAGCGGGGGGGCCCCGGGGAGCTGTTTTTT
CASSLMEERGGPGELFF
>TRBV7-9|TRBD2|few|21|TRBJ2-5
TGTGCCAGCAGCCAGCGGACAGCCCCGGCTAGCGGGGGTTTGTACCAAGAGACCCAGTACTTC
CASSQRTAPASGGLYQETQYF
>TRBV29-1|-|-|12|TRBJ1-2
TGCAGCGTTGAGGGGCTTAACTATGGCTACACCTTC
CSVEGLNYGYTF
>TRBV7-9|-|few|14|TRBJ2-7
TGTGCCAGCAGCTTCCGGACGGAATCCTACGAGCAGTACTTC
CASSFRTESYEQYF
>TRBV6-6|-|-|15|TRBJ2-7
TGTGCCAGCAGTTACTCGGGGCTCCTGAGGGACGAGCAGTACTTC
CASSYSGLLRDEQYF
>TRBV29-1|TRBD1|few|13|TRBJ2-7
TGCAGTGTCCAAGGGACAGGGAACTACGAGCAGTACTTC
CSVQGTGNYEQYF
>TRBV6-2/TRBV6-3|TRBD1|many|18|TRBJ1-1
TGTGCCAGCAGTTACTCGCGGGACAGGGCGTGGGCGAACACTGAAGCTTTCTTT
CASSYSRDRAWANTEAFF
>TRBV5-1|-|many|15|TRBJ1-2
TGCGCCAGCAGCTTCGGACCCGCCGCCGGGGATGGCTACACCTTC
CASSFGPAAGDGYTF
>TRBV28|TRBD1|few|15|TRBJ1-5
TGTGCCAGCAATTACGTGACAGGGTGGGTTCAGCCCCAGCATTTT
CASNYVTGWVQPQHF
>TRBV7-8|-|many|14|TRBJ2-7
TGTGCCAGCAGCTTTTTAGGGGACGTCTACGAGCAGTACTTC
CASSFLGDVYEQYF
>TRBV7-9|TRBD1|-|15|TRBJ1-1
TGTGCCAGCAGCAGCTCCGGGACAGGGAACACTGAAGCTTTCTTT
CASSSSGTGNTEAFF
>TRBV11-2|-|few|14|TRBJ1-5
TGTGCCAGCAGCTTGGGAGCAAACAATCAGCCCCAGCATTTT
CASSLGANNQPQHF
>TRBV5-6|-|many|14|TRBJ1-2
TGTGCCAGCAGCTTGGGACAGGTTTACTATGGCTACACCTTC
CASSLGQVYYGYTF
>TRBV25-1|-|-|12|TRBJ2-7
TGTGCCAGCAGCTCTAGCTACTACGAGCAGTACTTC
CASSSSYYEQYF
>TRBV10-3|TRBD1|-|13|TRBJ1-4
TGTGCCATCAGTGATGGGGACAGTAGAAAACTGTTTTTT
CAISDGDSRKLFF